These 15 T cell receptor beta chains share one sample of origin, sequenced in a study of CD8+CD57+ T cells in acquired aplastic anemia. Genomic DNA templated the TCR beta VDJ and CDR3 profiling. Via MiXCR, TCRdb re-called the reads, giving one row per CDR3 protein. The table has 200,000 to 250,000 distinct CDR3 sequences, 34% seen once; the top ten hold 1.1%. Input material: sorted CD4+, CD8+, or CD8+CD57+ T cells (not recorded which) from PBMCs. Receptors originate from a human donor in good health, serving as a control.

This clonotype showed up many times. The V and J genes are TRBV6-1 and TRBJ2-7, with 8 bases lining up with TRBD1. J gave up 1 base and V 0 bases, and 2 bases lay outside the gene matches. Germline V gene data show CDR1 as MNHNS and CDR2 as SASEGT. This CDR3 spans 15 amino acids. CDR3 in amino acids: CASSEAGQASYEQYF. The CDR3 DNA follows: TGTGCCAGCAGTGAAGCGGGACAGGCTTCCTACGAGCAGTACTTC.

This clonotype was detected a few times. The chain couples TRBV2 to TRBJ2-5, with D possibly matching TRBD2 (5 bases). The CDR3 is 15 residues long. V was shortened by 8 bases and J by 5 bases, with 21 bases between the two germline ends. Per the germline V gene, CDR1 is SNHLY and CDR2 is FYNNEI. The CDR3 loop reads CASLGRSGREETQYF. The CDR3, as DNA: TGTGCCAGCTTAGGCAGAAGTGGGAGAGAGGAGACCCAGTACTTC.

The chain is built from TRBV5-4 and TRBJ1-6, with 7 bases lining up with TRBD1. CDR1 and CDR2 from the germline V gene are SGHNT and YYREEE (reference sequence). CDR3 size: 20 residues. With V trimmed by 0 bases and J by 8 bases, 20 bases remained unmatched. CDR3 residues: CASSLVRRTGDVGDDSPLHF. In nucleotides, the CDR3 is TGTGCCAGCAGCTTGGTGCGCCGGACAGGTGATGTGGGAGACGATTCACCCCTCCACTTT.

At least ten counts were recorded for this clonotype. This rearrangement joins TRBV19 to TRBJ2-1; D might be TRBD1 (5 bases). Trimming stripped 7 bases from V and 0 bases from J, with 10 bases between. The CDR3 totals 14 residues. CDR1 and CDR2 (germline): LNHDA, SQIVND (reference sequence). The CDR3 sequence is CASTPGLSYNEQFF. DNA for the CDR3: TGTGCCAGTACCCCAGGGCTCTCCTACAATGAGCAGTTCTTC.

CDR3 residues: CASSQESGRGGKNIQYF. The CDR3 coding sequence is TGTGCCAGCAGCCAAGAAAGCGGGAGGGGCGGCAAAAACATTCAGTACTTC. The chain couples TRBV4-2 to TRBJ2-4, with 10 bases that match TRBD2. The length of the CDR3 is 17 residues. From germline, CDR1 is LGHNA and CDR2 YNFKEQ. The V and J ends lost 0 bases and 3 bases, in that order; junction bases with no gene match: 5.

This clonotype was detected ten times or more. V gene TRBV9 combines with J gene TRBJ1-4; 8 bases match TRBD1. V lost 2 bases, J lost 10 bases, and 7 bases stayed unmatched. Germline CDR1 SGDLS, CDR2 YYNGEE. CDR3 length equals 14 residues. The CDR3 sequence: CASSVMDRVGKLFF. Here the CDR3 DNA reads TGTGCCAGCAGCGTTATGGACAGGGTGGGAAAACTGTTTTTT.

This clonotype was observed a single time. This chain uses TRBV10-3 with TRBJ2-7; tentatively, D is TRBD1 or TRBD2 (5 bases each). CDR3 length equals 17 residues. V was shortened by 0 bases and J by 0 bases, with 15 bases between the two germline ends. The germline V gene encodes CDR1 ENHRY and CDR2 SYGVKD. In DNA form, the CDR3 reads TGTGCCATCAGTGAGTCACGATCGGGGACCCTCTCCTACGAGCAGTACTTC. Protein product: CAISESRSGTLSYEQYF.

The chain carries TRBV25-1 and TRBJ2-7, with a tentative D call TRBD1 (6 bases). Trimming left V 3 bases short and J 5 bases short, with 14 bases between. Per the germline V gene, CDR1 is MGHDK and CDR2 is SYGVNS. The CDR3 is 14 residues long. This chain's CDR3 is CASSETTGSHEQYF. In nucleotides, the CDR3 is TGTGCCAGCAGTGAGACGACAGGATCCCACGAGCAGTACTTC.

This clonotype was observed at least ten times. The chain couples TRBV7-9 to TRBJ2-3, with 7 bases that match TRBD1. Germline V gene lookup returns CDR1 SEHNR and CDR2 FQNEAQ (reference sequence). The trim removed 5 bases at V and 2 bases at J, leaving 10 bases unmatched. The CDR3 totals 16 residues. CDR3 nucleotides: TGTGCCAGCAGCAGCCGGGACAGTGTACACACAGATACGCAGTATTTT. Translating gives CASSSRDSVHTDTQYF. The whole variable domain, remainder taken from reference TRBV7-9 and TRBJ2-3, is DTGVSQNPRHKITKRGQNVTFRCDPISEHNRLYWYRQTLGQGPEFLTYFQNEAQLEKSRLLSDRFSAERPKGSFSTLEIQRTEQGDSAMYLCASSSRDSVHTDTQYFGPGTRLTVL.

This clonotype was picked up many times. The chain uses TRBV12-3 or TRBV12-4 and TRBJ1-2; tentatively, D is TRBD1 (5 bases). CDR3 size: 14 residues. Trimming removed 1 base at V and 3 bases at J, with 9 bases between. The CDR3 region is CASSLGLGDYGYTF. CDR3 nucleotide sequence: TGTGCCAGCAGTTTAGGGTTGGGGGACTATGGCTACACCTTC.

This clonotype has ten or more counts. The junction differs from germline at one of its ends, possibly a read error. The V and J genes are TRBV10-3 and TRBJ1-2, with 8 bases lining up with TRBD1. The CDR3 runs 14 residues. CDR1 is ENHRY and CDR2 is SYGVKD in the germline V gene. The CDR3 DNA reads as TGTGCCCTCAGAGGGACAGGAGTGGCCTATGGCTACACCTTC. Its protein is CALRGTGVAYGYTF.

This rearrangement joins TRBV6-2 or TRBV6-3 to TRBJ1-5; D may be TRBD1 (6 bases). The CDR3 runs to 20 residues. Trimming took 0 bases from V and 5 from J, leaving 26 bases between them. The germline V gene has CDR1 MNHEY and CDR2 SVGEGT. CDR3 residues: CASSYSSSGTSTWVDQPQHF. The CDR3 bases are TGTGCCAGCAGTTACTCGAGCAGCGGGACATCCACCTGGGTGGATCAGCCCCAGCATTTT.

This clonotype showed up many times. The V call is TRBV20-1, the J call TRBJ2-1; TRBD2 matches at 15 bases. Germline CDR1 and CDR2: DFQATT and SNEGSKA (reference sequence). The CDR3 totals 18 residues. Trimming took 4 bases from V and 10 from J; bases not matched to a gene: 17. CDR3 protein: CSATGLAGGPSMRDEQFF. CDR3 bases: TGCAGTGCTACCGGACTAGCGGGAGGGCCCTCGATGAGGGACGAGCAGTTCTTC.

The V and J genes are TRBV29-1 and TRBJ2-1; tentatively, D is TRBD2 (6 bases). V was cut by 3 bases and J by 10 bases, with 19 bases left in between. The CDR3 has 14 residues. Germline V lookup: CDR1 SQVTM, CDR2 ANQGSEA. CDR3 nucleotides: TGCAGCGTTGAGGTAGCGGAAGGCCTTTACGAGCAGTTCTTC. This codes for CSVEVAEGLYEQFF.

This clonotype was seen many times. V gene TRBV2 combines with J gene TRBJ1-6; 10 bases match TRBD1. Germline V gives CDR1 SNHLY, CDR2 FYNNEI. Trimming cost V 4 bases and J 7 bases; bases outside gene matches: 7. This CDR3 spans 16 amino acids. The CDR3 protein is CASSGRQGARNSPLHF. CDR3 nucleotide sequence: TGTGCCAGCAGTGGGCGACAGGGGGCACGGAATTCACCCCTCCACTTT.